Listed here are 22 T cell receptor beta chains from one sample, sequenced in a study. TCRdb analysed the 5' RACE reads with MiXCR anew, one entry per CDR3 protein. The sample consists of more than 45,000 distinct CDR3 sequences, around 26% of them appearing once. The sequenced sample consisted of tumor-infiltrating memory CD4+ T cells sorted from the breast tumor. Sample subset: memory CD4+ T cells, CD4+CD45RO+CD25-. The receptor source for this set is a female donor with breast cancer.

This rearrangement joins TRBV4-1 to TRBJ2-3, with D perhaps assigned TRBD1 or TRBD2 (5 bases each). The CDR3 spans 17 residues. Between the trimmed V and J ends, which lost 3 bases and 6 bases, there was a span of 22 bases. Germline V gives CDR1 MGHRA, CDR2 YSYEKL. CDR3 sequence reads: CASSQIRSFLGTDTQYF. CDR3 nucleotide sequence: TGCGCCAGCAGCCAGATTAGAAGCTTCCTCGGGACGGATACGCAGTATTTT.

This chain connects TRBV12-3 or TRBV12-4 to TRBJ1-4; 7 bases are a match to TRBD1. CDR3 size: 12 residues. The J segment lost 9 bases and the V segment lost 8 bases, leaving 6 bases of the junction unmatched. CDR3 in DNA: TGTGCCAGCGGGGACAGTGGGCAAAAACTGTTTTTT. It yields the protein CASGDSGQKLFF.

V and J are TRBV6-2 or TRBV6-3 and TRBJ2-6, with D uncertain. CDR1 is MNHEY and CDR2 is SVGEGT in the germline V gene. The CDR3 has 15 residues. With 9 bases removed from V and 4 bases from J, the gap between germline ends came to 16 bases. CDR3 amino acids: CASSSPPIGANVLTF. CDR3 DNA sequence: TGTGCCAGTTCCAGTCCCCCTATCGGGGCCAACGTCCTGACTTTC.

The sample holds a few counts of this clonotype. The chain couples TRBV5-6 to TRBJ1-4; the D gene is possibly TRBD1 (5 bases). Germline CDR1 reads SGHDT; CDR2 reads YYEEEE. Trimming took off 3 bases at V and 3 bases at J, with 9 bases between the two ends. The CDR3 length is 14 residues. This CDR3 is CASSSGHPNEKLFF. Here the CDR3 DNA reads TGTGCCAGCAGCTCCGGACACCCTAATGAAAAACTGTTTTTT.

This clonotype turned up a few times. The gene calls are TRBV4-2 and TRBJ2-5, with unresolved D. Germline V gene lookup returns CDR1 LGHNA and CDR2 YNFKEQ. V was pared by 4 bases and J by 0 bases, with 9 bases between. The CDR3 sequence is 14 residues long. The chain's CDR3 is CASSLLRNQETQYF. In DNA, the CDR3 is TGTGCCAGCAGCCTACTCAGAAACCAAGAGACCCAGTACTTC.

The chain uses TRBV5-1 and TRBJ2-3, with 7 bases lining up with TRBD2. Germline lookup yields CDR1 SGHRS and CDR2 YFSETQ. V lost 4 bases and J lost 1; bases outside the gene matches: 9. The CDR3 loop spans 16 amino acids. The CDR3 DNA reads TGCGCCAGCAGCCGGGGAGGGACGTGGGGCACAGATACGCAGTATTTT. Protein sequence: CASSRGGTWGTDTQYF.

The chain combines TRBV5-1 with TRBJ2-2; D is uncertain. The germline V and J ends were trimmed by 0 bases and 5 bases, with 8 bases remaining between them. This CDR3 region has 14 residues. Germline loops: CDR1 SGHRS, CDR2 YFSETQ. The CDR3, as DNA: TGCGCCAGCAGCTTGGACATCACAACCGGGGAGCTGTTTTTT. It yields the protein CASSLDITTGELFF.

The V call is TRBV27, the J call TRBJ2-1; TRBD2 agrees at 9 bases. The CDR3 is 18 amino acids. With 1 base clipped from V and 2 bases from J, the junction kept 9 bases outside the gene matches. The germline V gene has CDR1 MNHEY and CDR2 SMNVEV (reference sequence). CDR3 coding DNA: TGTGCCAGCAGTTTATGGAATAGCGGGAGTATCGCCTACAATGAGCAGTTCTTC. It yields the protein CASSLWNSGSIAYNEQFF.

This CDR3 reads CASSPPGLAGGSNEQFF. CDR3 sequence (DNA): TGCGCCAGCAGCCCGCCGGGACTAGCGGGAGGCTCCAATGAGCAGTTCTTC. This chain uses TRBV5-1 with TRBJ2-1, with 15 bases identical to TRBD2. J was trimmed by 6 bases and V by 4 bases; bases with no gene match: 8. CDR3 size: 17 residues. Germline V gives CDR1 SGHRS, CDR2 YFSETQ.

This rearrangement joins TRBV5-1 to TRBJ1-1; the D is unclear. This CDR3 contains 14 residues. Germline assignment: CDR1 SGHRS and CDR2 YFSETQ. V lost 0 bases and J lost 4, with 10 bases in between. CDR3 residues: CASSLAGPFTEAFF. DNA for the CDR3: TGCGCCAGCAGCTTGGCCGGTCCCTTCACTGAAGCTTTCTTT.

The chain is built from TRBV5-1 and TRBJ2-1; TRBD2 aligns across 8 bases. J was trimmed by 10 bases and V by 3 bases; bases with no gene match: 6. The V gene's germline CDR1 is SGHRS and CDR2 YFSETQ. There are 13 residues in the CDR3. The CDR3 sequence: CASSYFSGNEQFF. CDR3 bases: TGCGCCAGCAGCTACTTTAGCGGGAACGAGCAGTTCTTC. The full variable domain, its missing parts supplied by reference TRBV5-1 and TRBJ2-1, is KAGVTQTPRYLIKTRGQQVTLSCSPISGHRSVSWYQQTPGQGLQFLFEYFSETQRNKGNFPGRFSGRQFSNSRSEMNVSTLELGDSALYLCASSYFSGNEQFFGPGTRLTVL.

This clonotype was seen many times. The chain joins TRBV5-1 to TRBJ1-1; 8 positions agree with TRBD1. This CDR3 has 15 residues. Germline lookup yields CDR1 SGHRS and CDR2 YFSETQ. The V and J ends lost 3 bases and 4 bases, in that order; junction bases with no gene match: 8. CDR3 coding DNA: TGCGCCAGCAGCTGGACGACAGGGGTGGCCACTGAAGCTTTCTTT. Translating it yields CASSWTTGVATEAFF.

The V call is TRBV28, the J call TRBJ1-2; D is possibly TRBD1 (5 bases). CDR3 length: 13 amino acids. The germline V gene encodes CDR1 MDHEN and CDR2 SYDVKM. Trimming shortened V by 6 bases and J by 2 bases, and 10 bases separated the two germline ends. The chain's CDR3 is CASSSRTNYGYTF. CDR3 DNA: TGTGCCAGCAGCTCACGGACAAACTATGGCTACACCTTC.

This clonotype has more than one count but fewer than ten. The chain couples TRBV6-5 to TRBJ2-1; D gene uncertain. Trimming pared 6 bases from V and 11 bases from J, leaving 17 bases between. This CDR3 is 13 amino acids long. Per germline, CDR1 MNHEY and CDR2 SVGAGI. CDR3 sequence (DNA): TGTGCCAGCAGCCGATCTGAGGCGTGGCAGCAGTTCTTC. Protein sequence: CASSRSEAWQQFF.

This chain connects TRBV7-7 to TRBJ2-5, with 9 bases aligning to TRBD2. CDR3 length: 13 amino acids. Per the germline V gene, CDR1 is SSHAT and CDR2 is FNYEAQ (reference sequence). The CDR3 DNA follows: TGTGCTAGCCGCGGGGGGGCCCTAGAGACCCAGTACTTC. This codes for CASRGGALETQYF.

V is TRBV5-1 and J is TRBJ2-3; tentatively, D is TRBD1 or TRBD2 (5 bases each). This CDR3 has 14 amino acids. The germline V gene encodes CDR1 SGHRS and CDR2 YFSETQ. The ends were cut back, 5 bases at V and 5 bases at J, with 15 bases in the middle. The CDR3, as DNA: TGCGCCAGCAGGCAGGGACCTCACGAAGATACGCAGTATTTT. As protein: CASRQGPHEDTQYF.

This rearrangement joins TRBV6-5 to TRBJ2-1; 7 bases fit TRBD1. CDR1 is MNHEY and CDR2 is SVGAGI in the germline V gene. V gave up 1 base and J gave up 7 bases; unmatched junction bases: 10. The CDR3 contains 16 residues. The CDR3 region has the DNA TGTGCCAGCAGTTACTTGGGCAGGGGGTCCTCGAATGAGCAGTTCTTC. It is translated as CASSYLGRGSSNEQFF.

This clonotype has at least ten counts. The chain recombines TRBV7-9 with TRBJ2-7; 9 nucleotides line up with TRBD1. The trim removed 5 bases at V and 4 bases at J, leaving 9 bases unmatched. The germline V gene encodes CDR1 SEHNR and CDR2 FQNEAQ (reference sequence). The CDR3 covers 15 residues. In DNA, the CDR3 is TGTGCCAGCAGCCCCCTTGGACAGGGGTTTTACGAGCAGTACTTC. Protein product: CASSPLGQGFYEQYF.

This chain connects TRBV9 to TRBJ2-7; the D is unclear. The CDR3 contains 14 residues. V lost 0 bases to trimming and J lost 5 bases, with 12 bases between them. Germline CDR1 SGDLS, CDR2 YYNGEE. CDR3 in DNA: TGTGCCAGCAGCGTAGGCCCGGGTACTGACGAGCAGTACTTC. Translating it yields CASSVGPGTDEQYF.

The chain has TRBV5-1 and TRBJ1-2; possibly TRBD1 for D (6 bases). The V end lost 0 bases, the J end lost 6 bases, and 9 bases lay between the germline ends. The CDR3 is 13 residues long. The germline CDR1 and CDR2 sequences are SGHRS and YFSETQ. The CDR3 region has the DNA TGCGCCAGCAGCTTGGGGACAGAGGATGGCTACACCTTC. As protein: CASSLGTEDGYTF.

This clonotype was counted once. Because the CDR3 is missing its conserved closing phenylalanine or tryptophan, this is likely a read error. The limits of the CDR3 on the DNA are not certain, so only TCRdb's listed CDR3 is given. The chain employs TRBV5-1 and TRBJ2-3; the table's D call, TRBD2, has no DNA check behind it. The CDR3 adds up to 16 amino acids, both ends counted. Germline lookup yields CDR1 SGHRS and CDR2 YFSETQ. CDR3 loop: CASSLGDHSAADTQSL.

The chain employs TRBV7-8 and TRBJ1-1; unclear D gene. Trimming removed 3 bases at V and 3 bases at J, with 14 bases between. Germline V gene data show CDR1 as SGHVS and CDR2 as FQNEAQ. This CDR3 is 15 amino acids long. The CDR3 nucleotides are TGTGCCAGCAGCTTCGGTCCGCTGGGAGACACTGAAGCTTTCTTT. Protein: CASSFGPLGDTEAFF.